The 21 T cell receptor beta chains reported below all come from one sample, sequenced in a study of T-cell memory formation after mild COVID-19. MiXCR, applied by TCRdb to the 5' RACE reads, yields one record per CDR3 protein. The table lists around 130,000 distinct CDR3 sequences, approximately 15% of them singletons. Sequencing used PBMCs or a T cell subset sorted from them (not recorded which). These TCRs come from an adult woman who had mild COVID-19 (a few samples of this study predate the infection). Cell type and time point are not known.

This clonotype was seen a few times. CDR3 residues: CASSLEGVGNTEAFF. In nucleotides, the CDR3 is TGTGCCAGCAGCTTAGAGGGGGTGGGGAACACTGAAGCTTTCTTT. The J gene is TRBJ1-1, the V gene TRBV7-9; the D gene is possibly TRBD1 (6 bases). Germline-derived CDR1 and CDR2 are SEHNR and FQNEAQ (reference sequence). CDR3 length: 15 residues. Trimming took off 1 base at V and 1 base at J, with 10 bases between the two ends.

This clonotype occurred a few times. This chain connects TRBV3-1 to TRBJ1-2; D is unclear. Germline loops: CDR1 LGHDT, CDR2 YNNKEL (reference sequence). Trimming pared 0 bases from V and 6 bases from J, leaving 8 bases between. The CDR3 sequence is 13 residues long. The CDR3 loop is CASSQETFNGYTF. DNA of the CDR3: TGTGCCAGCAGCCAAGAAACCTTCAATGGCTACACCTTC.

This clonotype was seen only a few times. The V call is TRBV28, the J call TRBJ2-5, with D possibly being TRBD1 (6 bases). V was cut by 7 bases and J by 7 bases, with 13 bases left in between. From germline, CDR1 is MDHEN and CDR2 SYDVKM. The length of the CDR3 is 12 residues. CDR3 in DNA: TGTGCCAGCACAGGGGTGTTTGGGACCCAGTACTTC. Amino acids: CASTGVFGTQYF.

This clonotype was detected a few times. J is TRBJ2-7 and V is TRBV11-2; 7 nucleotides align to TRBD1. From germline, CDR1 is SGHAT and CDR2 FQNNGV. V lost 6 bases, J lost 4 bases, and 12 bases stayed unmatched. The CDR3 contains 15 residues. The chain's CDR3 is CASSTTAQGIYEQYF. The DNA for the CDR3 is TGTGCCAGCAGTACTACGGCACAGGGGATATACGAGCAGTACTTC.

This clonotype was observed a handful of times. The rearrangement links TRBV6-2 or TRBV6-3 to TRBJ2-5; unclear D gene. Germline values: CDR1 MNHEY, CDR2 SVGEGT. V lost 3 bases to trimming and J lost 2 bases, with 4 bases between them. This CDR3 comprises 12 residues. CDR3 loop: CASSYGQETQYF. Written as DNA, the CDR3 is TGTGCCAGCAGTTATGGACAAGAGACCCAGTACTTC.

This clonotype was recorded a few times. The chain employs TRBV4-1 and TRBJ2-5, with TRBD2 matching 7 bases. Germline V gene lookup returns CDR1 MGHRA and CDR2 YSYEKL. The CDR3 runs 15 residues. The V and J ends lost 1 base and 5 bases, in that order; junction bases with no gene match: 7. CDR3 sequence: CASSQVLAAGETQYF. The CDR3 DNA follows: TGCGCCAGCAGCCAAGTTCTAGCGGCGGGGGAGACCCAGTACTTC.

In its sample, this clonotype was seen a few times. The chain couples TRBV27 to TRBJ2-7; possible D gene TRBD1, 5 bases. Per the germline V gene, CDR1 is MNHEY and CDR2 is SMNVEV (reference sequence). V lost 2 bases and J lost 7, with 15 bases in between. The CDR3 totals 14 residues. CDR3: CASSLRNRLGEQYF. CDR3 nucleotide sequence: TGTGCCAGCAGTTTACGGAACAGGCTAGGGGAGCAGTACTTC.

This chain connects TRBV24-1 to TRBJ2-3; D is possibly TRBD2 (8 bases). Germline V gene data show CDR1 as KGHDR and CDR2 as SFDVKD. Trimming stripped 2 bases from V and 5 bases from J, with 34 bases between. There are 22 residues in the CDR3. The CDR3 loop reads CATSDSPGQTEREFSSVDTQYF. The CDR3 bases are TGTGCCACCAGTGATTCCCCGGGACAGACGGAGCGGGAGTTCTCTTCAGTAGATACGCAGTATTTT.

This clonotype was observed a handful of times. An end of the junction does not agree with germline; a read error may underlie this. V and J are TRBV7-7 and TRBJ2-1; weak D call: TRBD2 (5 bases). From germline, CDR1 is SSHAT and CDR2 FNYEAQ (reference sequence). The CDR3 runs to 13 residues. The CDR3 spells CASSLEGHNEQFF. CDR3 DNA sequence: TGTGCTAGCAGCTTAGAGGGCCACAATGAGCAGTTCTTC. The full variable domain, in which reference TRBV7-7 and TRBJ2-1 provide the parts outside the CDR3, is GAGVSQSPRYKVTKRGQDVTLRCDPISSHATLYWYQQALGQGPEFLTYFNYEAQPDKSGLPSDRFSAERPEGSISTLTIQRTEQRDSAMYRCASSLEGHNEQFFGPGTRLTVL.

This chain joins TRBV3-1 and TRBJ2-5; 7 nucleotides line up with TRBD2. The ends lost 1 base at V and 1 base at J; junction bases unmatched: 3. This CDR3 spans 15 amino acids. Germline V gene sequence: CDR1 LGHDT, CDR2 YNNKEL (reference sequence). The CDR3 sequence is CASSQGAGSQETQYF. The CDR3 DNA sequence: TGTGCCAGCAGCCAAGGAGCGGGGTCCCAAGAGACCCAGTACTTC.

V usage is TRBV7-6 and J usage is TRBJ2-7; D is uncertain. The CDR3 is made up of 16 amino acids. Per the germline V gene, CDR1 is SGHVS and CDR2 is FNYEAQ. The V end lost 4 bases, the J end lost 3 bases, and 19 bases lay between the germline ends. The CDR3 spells CASSYLGRSMGYEQYF. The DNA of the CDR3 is TGTGCCAGCAGCTACCTAGGACGGAGCATGGGCTACGAGCAGTACTTC.

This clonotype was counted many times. CDR3 region: CATLRDGRHGEQFF. The CDR3 coding sequence is TGTGCCACTCTTCGGGACGGACGACACGGTGAGCAGTTCTTC. The rearrangement joins TRBV6-5 to TRBJ2-1; D tentatively fits TRBD1 or TRBD2 (5 bases each). V was cut by 10 bases and J by 9 bases, with 22 bases left in between. This CDR3 comprises 14 residues. CDR1 and CDR2 from the germline V gene are MNHEY and SVGAGI.

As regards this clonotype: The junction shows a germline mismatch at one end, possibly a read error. The CDR3 DNA is TGTGCCATCGGTGAAGAAACCTACACAGATACGCAGTATTTT. This encodes CAIGEETYTDTQYF. The chain is built from TRBV10-3 and TRBJ2-3, with no clear D. This CDR3 is built from 14 residues. Germline assignment: CDR1 ENHRY and CDR2 SYGVKD.

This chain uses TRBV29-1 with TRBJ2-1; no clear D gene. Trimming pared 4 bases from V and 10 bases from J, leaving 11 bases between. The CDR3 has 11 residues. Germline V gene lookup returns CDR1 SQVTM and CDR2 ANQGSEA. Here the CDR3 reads CSVGTGLEQFF. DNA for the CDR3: TGCAGCGTTGGCACTGGGTTGGAGCAGTTCTTC.

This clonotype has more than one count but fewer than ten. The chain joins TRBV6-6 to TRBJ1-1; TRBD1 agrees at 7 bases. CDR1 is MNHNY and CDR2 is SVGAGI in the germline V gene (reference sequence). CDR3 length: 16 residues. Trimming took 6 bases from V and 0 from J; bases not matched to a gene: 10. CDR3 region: CASRYNPGQLNTEAFF. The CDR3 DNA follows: TGTGCCAGCAGGTACAATCCGGGACAGCTGAACACTGAAGCTTTCTTT.

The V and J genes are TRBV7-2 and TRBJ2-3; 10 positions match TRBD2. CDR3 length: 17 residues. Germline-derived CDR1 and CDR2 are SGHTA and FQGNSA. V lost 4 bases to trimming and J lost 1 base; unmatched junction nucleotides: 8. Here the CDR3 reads CASSSGLASWGTDTQYF. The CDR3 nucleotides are TGTGCCAGCAGCTCGGGACTAGCGAGTTGGGGCACAGATACGCAGTATTTT.

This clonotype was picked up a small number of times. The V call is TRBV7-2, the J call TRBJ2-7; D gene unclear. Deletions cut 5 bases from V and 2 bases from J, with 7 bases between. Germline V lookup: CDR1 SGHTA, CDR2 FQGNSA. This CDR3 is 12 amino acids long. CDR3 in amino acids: CASSPRPYEQYF. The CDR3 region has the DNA TGTGCCAGCAGCCCTCGCCCCTACGAGCAGTACTTC. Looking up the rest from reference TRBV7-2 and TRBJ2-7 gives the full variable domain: GAGVSQSPSNKVTEKGKDVELRCDPISGHTALYWYRQSLGQGLEFLIYFQGNSAPDKSGLPSDRFSAERTGGSVSTLTIQRTQQEDSAVYLCASSPRPYEQYFGPGTRLTVT.

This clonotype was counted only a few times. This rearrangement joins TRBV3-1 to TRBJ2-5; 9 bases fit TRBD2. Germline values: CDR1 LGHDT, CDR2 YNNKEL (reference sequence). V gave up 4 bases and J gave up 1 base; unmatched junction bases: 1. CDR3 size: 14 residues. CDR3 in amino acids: CASSPTSGQETQYF. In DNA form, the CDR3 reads TGTGCCAGCAGCCCGACTAGCGGCCAAGAGACCCAGTACTTC.

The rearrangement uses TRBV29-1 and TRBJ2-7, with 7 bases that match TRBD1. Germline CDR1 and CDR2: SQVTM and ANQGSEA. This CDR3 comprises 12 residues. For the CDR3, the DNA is TGCATCGTCGGACAGGACTCCTACGAGCAGTACTTC. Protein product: CIVGQDSYEQYF.

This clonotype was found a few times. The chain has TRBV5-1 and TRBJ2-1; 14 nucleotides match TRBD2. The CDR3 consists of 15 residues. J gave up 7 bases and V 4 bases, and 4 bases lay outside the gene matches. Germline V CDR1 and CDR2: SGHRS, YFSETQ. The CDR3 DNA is TGCGCCAGCAGCCGAGGGACTAGCGGGGGTAATGAGCAGTTCTTC. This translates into CASSRGTSGGNEQFF.

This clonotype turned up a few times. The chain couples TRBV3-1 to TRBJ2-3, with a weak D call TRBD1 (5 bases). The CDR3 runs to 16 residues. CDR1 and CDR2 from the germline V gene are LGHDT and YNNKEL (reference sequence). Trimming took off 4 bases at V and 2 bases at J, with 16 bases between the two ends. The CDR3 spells CASSPGWGTFTDTQYF. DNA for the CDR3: TGTGCCAGCAGCCCAGGGTGGGGAACTTTCACAGATACGCAGTATTTT.